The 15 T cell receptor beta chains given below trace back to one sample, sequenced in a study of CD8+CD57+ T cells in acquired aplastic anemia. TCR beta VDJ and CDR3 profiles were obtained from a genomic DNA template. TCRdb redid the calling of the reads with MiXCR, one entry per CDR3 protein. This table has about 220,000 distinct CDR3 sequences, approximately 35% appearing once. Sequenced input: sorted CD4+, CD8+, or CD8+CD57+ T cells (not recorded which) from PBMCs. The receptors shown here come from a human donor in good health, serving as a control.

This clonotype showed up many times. This chain's CDR3 is CASSLAGVYNEQFF. The DNA of the CDR3 is TGTGCCAGCAGCTTGGCGGGAGTGTACAATGAGCAGTTCTTC. The chain employs TRBV7-2 and TRBJ2-1, with 7 bases that match TRBD2. With 3 bases clipped from V and 4 bases from J, the junction kept 3 bases outside the gene matches. The CDR3 covers 14 residues. CDR1 and CDR2 (germline): SGHTA, FQGNSA.

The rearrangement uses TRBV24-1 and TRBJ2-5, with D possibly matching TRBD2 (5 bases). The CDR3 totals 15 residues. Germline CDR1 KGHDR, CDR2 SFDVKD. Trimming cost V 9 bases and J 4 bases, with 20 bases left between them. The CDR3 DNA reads TGTGCCACCTCAAAGGGCGGGCCGGTAGGAGAGACCCAGTACTTC. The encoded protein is CATSKGGPVGETQYF.

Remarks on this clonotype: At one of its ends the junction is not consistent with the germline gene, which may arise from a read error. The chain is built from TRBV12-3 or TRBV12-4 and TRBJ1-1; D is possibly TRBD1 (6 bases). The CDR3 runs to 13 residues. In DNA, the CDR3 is TGTGCCAGCAGGCCCAACAGGGCCACTGGAGCTTTCTTT. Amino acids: CASRPNRATGAFF.

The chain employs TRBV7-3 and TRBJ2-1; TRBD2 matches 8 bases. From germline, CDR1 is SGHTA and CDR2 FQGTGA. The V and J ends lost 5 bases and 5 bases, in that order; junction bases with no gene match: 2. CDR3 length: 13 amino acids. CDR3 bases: TGTGCCAGCAGCACTAGCGGAGACAATGAGCAGTTCTTC. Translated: CASSTSGDNEQFF.

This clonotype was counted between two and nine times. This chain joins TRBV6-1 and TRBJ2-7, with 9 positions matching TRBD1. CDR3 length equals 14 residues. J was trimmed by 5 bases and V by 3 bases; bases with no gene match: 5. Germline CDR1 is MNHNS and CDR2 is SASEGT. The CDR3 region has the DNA TGTGCCAGCAGTGACCGGGACAGGGTCGACGAGCAGTACTTC. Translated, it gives CASSDRDRVDEQYF.

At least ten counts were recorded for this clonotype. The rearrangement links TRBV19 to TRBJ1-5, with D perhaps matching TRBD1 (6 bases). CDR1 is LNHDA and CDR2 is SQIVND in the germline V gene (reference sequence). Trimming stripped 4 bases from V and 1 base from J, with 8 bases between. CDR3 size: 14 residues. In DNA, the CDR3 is TGTGCCAGTAGTAGAGACAGGAGCAATCAGCCCCAGCATTTT. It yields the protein CASSRDRSNQPQHF.

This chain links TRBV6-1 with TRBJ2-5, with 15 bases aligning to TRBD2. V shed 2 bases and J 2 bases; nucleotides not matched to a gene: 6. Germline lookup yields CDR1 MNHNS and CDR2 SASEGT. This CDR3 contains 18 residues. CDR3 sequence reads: CASSERPGLAGGQETQYF. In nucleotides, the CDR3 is TGTGCCAGCAGTGAACGGCCGGGACTAGCGGGGGGTCAAGAGACCCAGTACTTC.

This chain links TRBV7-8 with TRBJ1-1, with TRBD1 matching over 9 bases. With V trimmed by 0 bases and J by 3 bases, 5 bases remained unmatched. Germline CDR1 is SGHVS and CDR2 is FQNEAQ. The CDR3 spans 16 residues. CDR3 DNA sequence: TGTGCCAGCAGCTTAGCACCGGGACAGGGTTACACTGAAGCTTTCTTT. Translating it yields CASSLAPGQGYTEAFF.

CDR3 nucleotides: TGTGCCAGCAGCGCCATCCGGCCTTTCTTT. Protein product: CASSAIRPFF. V gene TRBV5-6 combines with J gene TRBJ1-1; no definite D call. V lost 4 bases and J 12 bases, leaving 10 bases between the germline ends. From germline, CDR1 is SGHDT and CDR2 YYEEEE. This CDR3 is built from 10 residues.

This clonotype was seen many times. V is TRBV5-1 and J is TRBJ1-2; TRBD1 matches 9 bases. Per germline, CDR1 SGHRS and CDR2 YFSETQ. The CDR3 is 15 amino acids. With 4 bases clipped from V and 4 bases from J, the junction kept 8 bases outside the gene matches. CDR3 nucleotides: TGCGCCAGCAGCGCTACAGGGGGCGCGAGCTATGGCTACACCTTC. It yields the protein CASSATGGASYGYTF. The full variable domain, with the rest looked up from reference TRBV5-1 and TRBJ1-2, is KAGVTQTPRYLIKTRGQQVTLSCSPISGHRSVSWYQQTPGQGLQFLFEYFSETQRNKGNFPGRFSGRQFSNSRSEMNVSTLELGDSALYLCASSATGGASYGYTFGSGTRLTVV.

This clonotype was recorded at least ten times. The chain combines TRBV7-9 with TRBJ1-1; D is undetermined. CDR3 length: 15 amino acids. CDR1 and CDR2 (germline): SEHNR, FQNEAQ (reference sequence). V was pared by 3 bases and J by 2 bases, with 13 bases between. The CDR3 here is CASSFPWTTNTEAFF. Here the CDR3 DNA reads TGTGCCAGCAGCTTCCCGTGGACCACCAACACTGAAGCTTTCTTT.

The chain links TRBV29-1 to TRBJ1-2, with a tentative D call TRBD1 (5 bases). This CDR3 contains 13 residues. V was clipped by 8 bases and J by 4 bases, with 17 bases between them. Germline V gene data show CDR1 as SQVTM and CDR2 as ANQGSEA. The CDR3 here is CSQEGVRAYGYTF. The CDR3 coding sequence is TGCAGCCAAGAAGGGGTGCGGGCCTATGGCTACACCTTC.

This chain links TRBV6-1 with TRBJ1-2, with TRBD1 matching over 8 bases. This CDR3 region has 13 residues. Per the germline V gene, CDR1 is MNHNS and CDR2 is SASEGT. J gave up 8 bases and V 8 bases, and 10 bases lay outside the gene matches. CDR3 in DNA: TGTGCCAGCTCCGGACAGGGCAGGTCGGGCTACACCTTC. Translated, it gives CASSGQGRSGYTF.

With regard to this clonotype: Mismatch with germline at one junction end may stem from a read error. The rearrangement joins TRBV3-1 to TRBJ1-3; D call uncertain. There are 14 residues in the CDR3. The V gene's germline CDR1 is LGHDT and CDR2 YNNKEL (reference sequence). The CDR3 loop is CASSPSQSGNAIYF. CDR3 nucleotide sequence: TGTGCCAGCAGCCCATCGCAGAGCGGAAACGCCATATATTTT.

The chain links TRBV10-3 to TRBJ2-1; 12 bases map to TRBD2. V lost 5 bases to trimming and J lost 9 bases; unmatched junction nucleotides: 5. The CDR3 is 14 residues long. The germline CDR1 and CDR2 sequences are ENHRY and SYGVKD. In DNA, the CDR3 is TGTGCCATCAGTCAGACTAGCGGGGGTGGTGAGCAGTTCTTC. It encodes CAISQTSGGGEQFF.